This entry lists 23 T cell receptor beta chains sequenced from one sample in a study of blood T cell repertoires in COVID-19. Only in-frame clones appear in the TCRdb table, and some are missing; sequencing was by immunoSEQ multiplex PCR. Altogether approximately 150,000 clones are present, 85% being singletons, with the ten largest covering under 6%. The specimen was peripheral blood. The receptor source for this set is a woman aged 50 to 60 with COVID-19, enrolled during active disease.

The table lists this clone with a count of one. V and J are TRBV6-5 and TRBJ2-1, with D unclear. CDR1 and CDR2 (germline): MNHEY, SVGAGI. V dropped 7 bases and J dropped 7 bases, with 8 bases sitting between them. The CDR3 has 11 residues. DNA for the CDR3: TGTGCCAGCATCGGGTTAAATGAGCAGTTCTTC. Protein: CASIGLNEQFF.

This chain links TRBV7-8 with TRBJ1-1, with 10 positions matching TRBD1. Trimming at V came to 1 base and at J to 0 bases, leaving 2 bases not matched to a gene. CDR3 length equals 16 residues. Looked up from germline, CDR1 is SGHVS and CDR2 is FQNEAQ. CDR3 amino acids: CASSLGTGGMNTEAFF. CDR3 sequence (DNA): TGTGCCAGCAGCTTAGGGACAGGGGGAATGAACACTGAAGCTTTCTTT.

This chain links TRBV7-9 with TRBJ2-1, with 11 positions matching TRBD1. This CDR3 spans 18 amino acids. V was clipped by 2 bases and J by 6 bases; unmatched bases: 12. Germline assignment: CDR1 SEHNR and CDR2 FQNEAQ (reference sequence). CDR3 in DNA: TGTGCCAGCAGCTTATTGTCGGGGACAGGGGGATTCACCAATGAGCAGTTCTTC. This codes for CASSLLSGTGGFTNEQFF. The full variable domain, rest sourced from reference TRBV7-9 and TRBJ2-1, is DTGVSQNPRHKITKRGQNVTFRCDPISEHNRLYWYRQTLGQGPEFLTYFQNEAQLEKSRLLSDRFSAERPKGSFSTLEIQRTEQGDSAMYLCASSLLSGTGGFTNEQFFGPGTRLTVL.

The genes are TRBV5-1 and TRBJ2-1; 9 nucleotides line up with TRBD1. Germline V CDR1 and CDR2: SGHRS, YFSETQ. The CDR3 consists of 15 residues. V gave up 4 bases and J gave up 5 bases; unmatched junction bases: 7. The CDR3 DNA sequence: TGCGCCAGCAGCGAACAGGGGGCCCTGAACAATGAGCAGTTCTTC. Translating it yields CASSEQGALNNEQFF.

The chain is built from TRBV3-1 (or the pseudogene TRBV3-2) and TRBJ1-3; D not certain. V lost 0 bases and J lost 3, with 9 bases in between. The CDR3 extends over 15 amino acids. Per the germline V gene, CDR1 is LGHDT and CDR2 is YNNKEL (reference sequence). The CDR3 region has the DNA TGTGCCAGCAGCCAAGAATCCGTTTTTGGAAACACCATATATTTT. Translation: CASSQESVFGNTIYF.

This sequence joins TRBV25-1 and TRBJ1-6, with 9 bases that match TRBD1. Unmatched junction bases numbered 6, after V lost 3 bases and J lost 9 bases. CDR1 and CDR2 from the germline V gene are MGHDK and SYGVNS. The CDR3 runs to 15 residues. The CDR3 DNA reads TGTGCCAGCAGTGACGGGACAGGGTACAGTTCACCCCTCCACTTT. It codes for CASSDGTGYSSPLHF.

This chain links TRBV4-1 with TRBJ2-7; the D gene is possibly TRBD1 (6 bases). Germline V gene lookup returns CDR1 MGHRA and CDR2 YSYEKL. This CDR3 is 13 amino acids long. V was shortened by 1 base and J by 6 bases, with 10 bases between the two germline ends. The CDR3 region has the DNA TGCGCCAGCAGCCAAGGGACAGAATCCGAGCAGTACTTC. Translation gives CASSQGTESEQYF.

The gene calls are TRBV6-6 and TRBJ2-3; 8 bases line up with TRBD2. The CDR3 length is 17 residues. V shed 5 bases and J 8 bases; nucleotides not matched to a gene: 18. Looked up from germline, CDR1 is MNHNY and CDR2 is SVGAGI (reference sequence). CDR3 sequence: CASSPIAGSGWGGTQYF. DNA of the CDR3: TGTGCCAGCAGTCCTATAGCGGGGTCCGGTTGGGGAGGTACGCAGTATTTT.

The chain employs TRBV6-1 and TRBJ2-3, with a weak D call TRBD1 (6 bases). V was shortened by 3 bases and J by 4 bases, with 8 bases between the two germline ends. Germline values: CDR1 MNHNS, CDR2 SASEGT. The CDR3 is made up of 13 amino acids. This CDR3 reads CASSDPGADTQYF. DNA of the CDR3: TGTGCCAGCAGTGACCCAGGGGCAGATACGCAGTATTTT.

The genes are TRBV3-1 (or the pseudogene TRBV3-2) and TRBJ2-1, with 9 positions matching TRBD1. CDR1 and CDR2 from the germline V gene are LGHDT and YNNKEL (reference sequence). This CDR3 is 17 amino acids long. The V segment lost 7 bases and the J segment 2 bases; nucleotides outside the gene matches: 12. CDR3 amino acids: CASKQTEDRGTYNEQFF. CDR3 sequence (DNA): TGTGCCAGCAAGCAAACGGAGGACAGGGGAACCTACAATGAGCAGTTCTTC.

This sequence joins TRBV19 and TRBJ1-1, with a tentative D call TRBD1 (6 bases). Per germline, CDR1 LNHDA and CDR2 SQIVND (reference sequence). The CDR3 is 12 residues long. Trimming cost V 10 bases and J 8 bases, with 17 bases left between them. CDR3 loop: CATGLRGAEAFF. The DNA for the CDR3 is TGTGCCACCGGACTGCGGGGGGCCGAAGCTTTCTTT.

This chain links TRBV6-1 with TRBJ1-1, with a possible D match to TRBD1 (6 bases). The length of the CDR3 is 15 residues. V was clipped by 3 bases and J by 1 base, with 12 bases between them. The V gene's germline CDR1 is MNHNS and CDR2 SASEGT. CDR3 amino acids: CASSDKGVWNTEAFF. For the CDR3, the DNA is TGTGCCAGCAGTGATAAGGGGGTCTGGAACACTGAAGCTTTCTTT.

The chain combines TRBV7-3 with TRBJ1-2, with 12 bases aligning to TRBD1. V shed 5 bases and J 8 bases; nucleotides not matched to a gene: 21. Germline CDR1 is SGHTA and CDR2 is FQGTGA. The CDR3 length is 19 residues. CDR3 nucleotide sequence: TGTGCCAGCAGCCCCCATCAGGCTGTCCCCGCGGGGACAGGGGGCGGCTACACCTTC. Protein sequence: CASSPHQAVPAGTGGGYTF.

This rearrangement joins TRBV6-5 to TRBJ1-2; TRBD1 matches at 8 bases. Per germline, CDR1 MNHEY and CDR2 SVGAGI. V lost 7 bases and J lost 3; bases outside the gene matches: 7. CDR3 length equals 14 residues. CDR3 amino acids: CASKPPTGDYGYTF. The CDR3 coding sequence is TGTGCCAGCAAACCCCCGACAGGGGACTATGGCTACACCTTC.

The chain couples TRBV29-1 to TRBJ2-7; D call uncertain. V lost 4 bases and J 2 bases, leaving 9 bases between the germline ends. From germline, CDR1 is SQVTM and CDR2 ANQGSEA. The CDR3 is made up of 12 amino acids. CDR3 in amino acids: CSVGELTYEQYF. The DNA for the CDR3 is TGCAGCGTTGGTGAACTGACCTACGAGCAGTACTTC.

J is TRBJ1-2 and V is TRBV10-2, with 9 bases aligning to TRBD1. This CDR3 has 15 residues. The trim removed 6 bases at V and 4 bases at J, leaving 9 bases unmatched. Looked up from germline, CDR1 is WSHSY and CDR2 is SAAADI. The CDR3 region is CASSGQGWGVYGYTF. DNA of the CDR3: TGCGCCAGCAGCGGACAGGGGTGGGGTGTCTATGGCTACACCTTC.

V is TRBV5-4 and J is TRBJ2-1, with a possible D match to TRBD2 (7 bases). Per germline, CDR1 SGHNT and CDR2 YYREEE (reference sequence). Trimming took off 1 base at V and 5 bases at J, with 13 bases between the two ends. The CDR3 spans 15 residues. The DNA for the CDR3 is TGTGCCAGCAGCTTGTTGGCGGGGGCGAACAATGAGCAGTTCTTC. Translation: CASSLLAGANNEQFF.

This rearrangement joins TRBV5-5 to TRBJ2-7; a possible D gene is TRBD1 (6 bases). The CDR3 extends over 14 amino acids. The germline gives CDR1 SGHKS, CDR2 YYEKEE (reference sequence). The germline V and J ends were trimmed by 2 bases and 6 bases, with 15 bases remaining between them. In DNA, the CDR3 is TGTGCCAGCAGCTTTGCTTCAGGGGCTGGCGAGCAGTACTTC. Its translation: CASSFASGAGEQYF.

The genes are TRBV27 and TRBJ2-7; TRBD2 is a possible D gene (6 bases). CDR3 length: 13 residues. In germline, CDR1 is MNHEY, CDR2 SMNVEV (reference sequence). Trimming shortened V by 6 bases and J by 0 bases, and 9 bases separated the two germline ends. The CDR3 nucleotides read TGTGCCAGCAGGGAGGGAATCTCCTACGAGCAGTACTTC. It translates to CASREGISYEQYF.

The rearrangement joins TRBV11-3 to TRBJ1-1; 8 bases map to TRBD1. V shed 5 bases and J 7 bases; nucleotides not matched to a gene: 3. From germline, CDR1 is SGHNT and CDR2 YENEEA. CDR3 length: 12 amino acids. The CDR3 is CASSLGTGEAFF. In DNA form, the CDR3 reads TGTGCCAGCAGCCTCGGGACAGGTGAAGCTTTCTTT.

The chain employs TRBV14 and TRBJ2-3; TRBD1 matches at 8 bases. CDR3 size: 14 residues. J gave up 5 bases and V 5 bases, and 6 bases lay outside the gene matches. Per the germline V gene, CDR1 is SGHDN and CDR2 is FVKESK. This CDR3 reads CASSGQGQGDTQYF. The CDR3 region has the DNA TGTGCCAGCAGCGGACAGGGCCAGGGAGATACGCAGTATTTT.

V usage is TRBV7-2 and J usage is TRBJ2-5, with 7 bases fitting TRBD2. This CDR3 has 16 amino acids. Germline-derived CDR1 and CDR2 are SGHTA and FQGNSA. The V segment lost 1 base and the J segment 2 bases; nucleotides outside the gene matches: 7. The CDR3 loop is CASSLDLSSGQETQYF. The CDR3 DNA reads TGTGCCAGCAGCTTAGACCTGTCTAGCGGACAAGAGACCCAGTACTTC.

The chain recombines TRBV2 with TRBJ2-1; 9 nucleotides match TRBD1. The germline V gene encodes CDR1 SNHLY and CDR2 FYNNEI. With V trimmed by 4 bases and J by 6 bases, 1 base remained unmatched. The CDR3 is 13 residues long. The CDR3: CASSGDRVNEQFF. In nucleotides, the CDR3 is TGTGCCAGCAGTGGGGACAGGGTCAATGAGCAGTTCTTC.